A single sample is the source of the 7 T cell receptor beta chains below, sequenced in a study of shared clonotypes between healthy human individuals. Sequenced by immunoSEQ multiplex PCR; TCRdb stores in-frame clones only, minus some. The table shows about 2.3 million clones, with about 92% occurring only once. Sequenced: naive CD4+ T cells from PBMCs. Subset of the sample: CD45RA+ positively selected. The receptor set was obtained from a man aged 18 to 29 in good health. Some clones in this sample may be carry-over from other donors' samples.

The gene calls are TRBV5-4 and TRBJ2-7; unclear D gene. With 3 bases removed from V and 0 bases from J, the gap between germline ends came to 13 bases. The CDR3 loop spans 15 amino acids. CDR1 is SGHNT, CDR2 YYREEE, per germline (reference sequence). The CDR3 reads CASSSAISSSYEQYF. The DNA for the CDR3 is TGTGCCAGCAGCTCAGCTATAAGCAGCTCCTACGAGCAGTACTTC.

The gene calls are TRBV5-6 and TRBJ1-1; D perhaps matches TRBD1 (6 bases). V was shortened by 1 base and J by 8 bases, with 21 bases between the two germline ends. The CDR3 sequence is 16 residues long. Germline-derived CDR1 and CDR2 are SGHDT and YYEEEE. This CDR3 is CASSLLTLRDTGEAFF. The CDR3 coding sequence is TGTGCCAGCAGCTTGTTAACTCTCCGGGACACAGGGGAAGCTTTCTTT.

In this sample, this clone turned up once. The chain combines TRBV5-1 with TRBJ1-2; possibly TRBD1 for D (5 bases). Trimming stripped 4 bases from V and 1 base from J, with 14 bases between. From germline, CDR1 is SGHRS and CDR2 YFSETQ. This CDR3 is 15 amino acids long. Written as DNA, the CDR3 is TGCGCCAGCAGCCCAGCGGCAGGGAGTAACTATGGCTACACCTTC. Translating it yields CASSPAAGSNYGYTF.

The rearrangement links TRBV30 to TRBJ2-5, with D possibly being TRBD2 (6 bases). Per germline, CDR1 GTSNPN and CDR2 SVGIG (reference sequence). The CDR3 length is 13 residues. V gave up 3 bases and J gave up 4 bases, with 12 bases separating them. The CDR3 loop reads CAWRRGTLETQYF. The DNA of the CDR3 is TGTGCCTGGAGGCGGGGTACCCTAGAGACCCAGTACTTC.

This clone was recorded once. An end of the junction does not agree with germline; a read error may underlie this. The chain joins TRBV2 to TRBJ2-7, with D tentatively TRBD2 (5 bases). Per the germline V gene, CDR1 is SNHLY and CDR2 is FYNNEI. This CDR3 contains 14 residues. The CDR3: CAGVRQLTSYEQYF. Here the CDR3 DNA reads TGCGCCGGGGTTCGGCAGCTAACTTCCTACGAGCAGTACTTC.

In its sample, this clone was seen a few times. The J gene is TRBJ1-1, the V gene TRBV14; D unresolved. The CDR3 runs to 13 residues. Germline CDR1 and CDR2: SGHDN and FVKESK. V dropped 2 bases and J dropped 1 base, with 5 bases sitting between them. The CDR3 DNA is TGTGCCAGCAGCCAAAAGAAGAACACTGAAGCTTTCTTT. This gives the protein CASSQKKNTEAFF.

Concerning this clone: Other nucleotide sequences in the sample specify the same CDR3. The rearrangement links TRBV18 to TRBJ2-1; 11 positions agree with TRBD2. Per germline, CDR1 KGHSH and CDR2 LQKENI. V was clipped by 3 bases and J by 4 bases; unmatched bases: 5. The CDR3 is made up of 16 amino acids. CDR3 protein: CASSPGTSGTYNEQFF. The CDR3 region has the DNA TGTGCCAGCTCACCGGGGACTAGCGGAACGTACAATGAGCAGTTCTTC.